This is a list of T cell receptor beta chains from one sample in a study of blood T cells in healthy people across ages. TCRdb redid the calling of the 5' RACE reads with MiXCR, one entry per CDR3 protein. The table shows 650,000 to 1,000,000 distinct CDR3 sequences, with under 40% occurring only once. Sequencing was done on a sample of blood. Source of these receptors: a man in his late teens or twenties in good health. Each CDR3 is given without its conserved first and last residue. Each record gives: V gene, CDR3 length, J gene, CDR3 protein.

TRBV4-2,14,TRBJ1-2,ASSQVGRDGGYGYT
TRBV5-1,12,TRBJ1-1,ASSFGQGVTEAF
TRBV7-6,13,TRBJ2-1,ASSLETGSYNEQF
TRBV5-1,12,TRBJ2-3,ASSVEAGGDTQY
TRBV12-3/TRBV12-4,13,TRBJ2-5,ASTQGAGVQETQY
TRBV6-5,13,TRBJ1-6,ASKPQSSYNSPLH
TRBV20-1,11,TRBJ1-2,SARQTLGYGYT
TRBV7-9,13,TRBJ2-7,ASSSPGQGVSEQY
TRBV30,12,TRBJ1-2,AWSVGQGAYGYT
TRBV20-1,9,TRBJ1-2,SATELGGYT
TRBV7-2,12,TRBJ2-1,ASSPEIWDNEQF
TRBV29-1,13,TRBJ2-3,SVEGRGGVTDTQY
TRBV6-5,13,TRBJ2-7,DSSFTRGRPYEQY
TRBV5-1,14,TRBJ2-3,ASSLRPSQGGDTQY
TRBV4-3,13,TRBJ1-1,ASSQDRVLSTEAF
TRBV4-2,11,TRBJ2-7,ASSQEGMNEQY
TRBV3-1,16,TRBJ2-4,ASSPRSWQGAAKNIQY
TRBV20-1,11,TRBJ1-2,SARDATTYGYT
TRBV7-2,14,TRBJ2-6,ASSRPMDIRGNVLT
TRBV29-1,12,TRBJ1-1,SVGTGTVNTEAF
TRBV5-5,10,TRBJ2-4,ASSYPGNEQY
TRBV7-2,13,.,ASSADTRSYNEQY
TRBV5-1,12,TRBJ1-1,ASSTTGEGTEAF
TRBV9,12,TRBJ1-5,ASSADRGLQPQH
TRBV6-2/TRBV6-3,11,.,ASSGGIAYEQY
TRBV20-1,14,TRBJ1-4,SATQGGAAGSEKLF